This T cell receptor (beta chain) was identified during a study of shared clonotypes between healthy human individuals. For the study at large: For every donor, three CD4 naive, three CD4 memory, two CD8 naive and one CD8 memory plates were used. General study results and limits: Among the subsets, naive ones generally showed larger estimated richness than memory ones. Having only a few donors restricted how much genetic and exposure-history diversity was captured.

Remarks on this clone: Its antigen is not known. This sample includes further DNA sequences coding for the same CDR3.

Germline V CDR1 and CDR2: SGHAT, FQNNGV. V lost 6 bases and J 2 bases, leaving 10 bases between the germline ends. This CDR3 comprises 13 residues. The assay used deep level. Data came from immunoSEQ multiplex PCR; TCRdb stores just in-frame clones and leaves some out. This repertoire shows some 680,000 clones, 55% to 85% found once; its top ten account for 1.5% to 2%. J is TRBJ1-2 and V is TRBV11-2; D is perhaps TRBD1 (5 bases). Source material: memory CD4+ T cells sorted from blood. Subset given: CD45RA-negative fraction. This clonotype originated in a woman in her twenties or thirties in good health. The DNA of the CDR3 is TGTGCCAGCAGGGGGCCGGGGAACTATGGCTACACCTTC. Translated: CASRGPGNYGYTF.